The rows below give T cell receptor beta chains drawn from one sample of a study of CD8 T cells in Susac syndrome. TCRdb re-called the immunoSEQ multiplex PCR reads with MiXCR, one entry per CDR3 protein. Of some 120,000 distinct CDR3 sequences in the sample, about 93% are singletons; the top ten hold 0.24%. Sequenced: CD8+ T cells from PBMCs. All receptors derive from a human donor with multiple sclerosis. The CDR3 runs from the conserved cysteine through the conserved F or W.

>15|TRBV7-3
CASSHNRGLADTQYF
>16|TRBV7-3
CASSSLAGGQSGELFF
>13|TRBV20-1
CSARDLQDAEAFF
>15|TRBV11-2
CASSGRDRAFHEQYF
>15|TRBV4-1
CASSQTAGSPSEQYF
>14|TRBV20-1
CSAQRYSGGYEQYF
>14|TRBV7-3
CASSTGQNTGELFF
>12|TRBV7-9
CATHKGVTLAFF
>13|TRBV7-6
CASSLTGKGEAFF
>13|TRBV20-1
CSGADRRNQPQHF
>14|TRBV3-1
CASSPDSVGTEAFF
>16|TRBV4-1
CASSFSWSGDTGELFF
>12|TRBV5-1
CASSFGQNEAFF
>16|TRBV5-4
CASSPSASGSRLEQYF
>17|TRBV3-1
CASSQPALGGDIYEQYF
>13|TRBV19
CASSPSSQETQYF
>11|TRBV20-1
CSAPRGSEQYF
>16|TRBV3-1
CASSQGWTSEYNEQFF
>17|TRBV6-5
CASSYFGGGMVNQPQHF
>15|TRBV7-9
CASSPLTGKKETQYF
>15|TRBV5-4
CASSPSGQGNYGYTF
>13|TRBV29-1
CSVVPVAKNIQYF
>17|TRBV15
CATSRVPPREGQYEQYF
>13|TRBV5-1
CASSLGQLNIQYF
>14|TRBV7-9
CASSPPGLMGELFF
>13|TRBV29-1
CSVDPGVETEAFF
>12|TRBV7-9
CASSQINTEAFF
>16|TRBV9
CASSVLAGHYTDTQYF
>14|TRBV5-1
CASKSDGSYNEQFF
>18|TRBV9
CASSPRSKDSRGTGELFF
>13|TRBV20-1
CSARRPTYNEQFF
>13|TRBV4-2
CASSSGLTYEQYF
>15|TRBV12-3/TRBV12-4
CASSTLTSGQETQYF
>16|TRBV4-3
CASSQDGASGRGRQFF
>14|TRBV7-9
CASSLTQRAYEQYF
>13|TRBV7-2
CASSLDPSYEQYF
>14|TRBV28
CASSFGHQGYGYTF
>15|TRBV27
CASSGQGASYNEQFF
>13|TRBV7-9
CASSSESYGEAFF
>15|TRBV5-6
CASSPTSGWDGELFF
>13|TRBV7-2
CASSPFGTDTQYF
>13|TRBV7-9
CASRPGGADEQYF
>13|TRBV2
CASSEGFTYEQYF
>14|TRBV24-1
CATSDLDRYNEQFF
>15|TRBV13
CASSFSGKVEDTQYF
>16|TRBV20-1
CSARGPLDGTPETQYF
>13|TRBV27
CASSLSTRHEQYF
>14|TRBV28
CASSWDRVETEAFF
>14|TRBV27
CASSLGGPGYEQFF
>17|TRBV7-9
CASSSAATGSFSYEQYF
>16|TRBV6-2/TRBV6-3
CATAGGILVGNQPQHF
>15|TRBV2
CAINGGEVAKNIQYF
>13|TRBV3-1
CASTDSNGAEQYF
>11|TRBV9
CASSGTGEAFF
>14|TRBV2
CASSEGPMNTEAFF